This T cell receptor (beta chain) is from a study of chemoradiotherapy in HPV16-positive cancers. TCRdb keeps only in-frame clones here, not all; method: immunoSEQ multiplex PCR. Of roughly 70,000 clones detected, about nine tenths appear once; the ten largest clones hold around 4.4%. Overall study results and limits: Candidate HPV-specific clones and E7-related TCR motifs grew in tumor during treatment.

V was clipped by 4 bases and J by 4 bases; unmatched bases: 4. CDR3 length: 14 amino acids. CDR1 is LGHNA, CDR2 YNFKEQ, per germline. Concerning this clone itself: The antigen is undetermined.

The rearrangement joins TRBV4-2 to TRBJ2-5, with TRBD2 matching 9 bases. The material was blood, obtained from a patient who underwent chemoradiotherapy. This TCR was sampled from a human donor with HPV-associated anogenital cancer. The CDR3 loop is CASSPAGLAETQYF. CDR3 DNA: TGTGCCAGCAGCCCTGCGGGACTAGCAGAGACCCAGTACTTC.